These 8 T cell receptor beta chains share one sample of origin, sequenced in a study of CD8 T cells in ankylosing spondylitis. In TCRdb, the 5' RACE reads were re-called with MiXCR into one record per CDR3 protein. This table has roughly 100,000 distinct CDR3 sequences, 7.5% to 9% appearing once. The sample comprised blood, either unsorted or a sorted T cell fraction (not recorded which). Receptor source: a male donor with ankylosing spondylitis or in good health (not recorded which).

This clonotype was observed at least ten times. This chain links TRBV16 with TRBJ2-7, with D unresolved. V shed 1 base and J shed 6 bases, with 7 bases lying between them. Per the germline V gene, CDR1 is KGHSY and CDR2 is FQNENV. CDR3 length: 12 amino acids. CDR3 DNA: TGTGCCAGCAGCCAATACCAGACCGAGCAGTACTTC. This sequence encodes CASSQYQTEQYF.

This clonotype was seen many times. This chain joins TRBV3-1 and TRBJ2-5; D possibly corresponds to TRBD1 (6 bases). Germline assignment: CDR1 LGHDT and CDR2 YNNKEL (reference sequence). This CDR3 is built from 15 residues. Trimming took 4 bases from V and 2 from J, leaving 14 bases between them. The CDR3 region has the DNA TGTGCCAGCAGCCGAGGACAGCGAAGGCAAGAGACCCAGTACTTC. Its protein is CASSRGQRRQETQYF.

The table lists this clonotype with many counts. This chain links TRBV7-6 with TRBJ1-4; D gene unclear. Trimming took 3 bases from V and 0 from J, leaving 11 bases between them. In germline, CDR1 is SGHVS, CDR2 FNYEAQ. The length of the CDR3 is 16 residues. Here the CDR3 DNA reads TGTGCCAGCAGCTTGCGTTCACCGGCAACTAATGAAAAACTGTTTTTT. It encodes CASSLRSPATNEKLFF.

The sample holds many counts of this clonotype. The chain joins TRBV4-3 to TRBJ1-4; no clear D gene. The CDR3 is made up of 15 amino acids. Germline-derived CDR1 and CDR2 are LGHNA and YSLEER. V gave up 0 bases and J gave up 4 bases, with 9 bases separating them. The chain's CDR3 is CASSQDLAVNEKLFF. As DNA, the CDR3 is TGCGCCAGCAGCCAAGATCTGGCGGTTAATGAAAAACTGTTTTTT.

This clonotype has more than one count but fewer than ten. J is TRBJ2-5 and V is TRBV20-1; D is unresolved. The CDR3 is made up of 14 amino acids. The V end lost 0 bases, the J end lost 5 bases, and 13 bases lay between the germline ends. The germline V gene has CDR1 DFQATT and CDR2 SNEGSKA (reference sequence). The CDR3 sequence is CSARDRVGYETQYF. The CDR3 DNA sequence: TGCAGTGCTAGAGATAGGGTGGGGTACGAGACCCAGTACTTC.

This clonotype was detected many times. The rearrangement joins TRBV20-1 to TRBJ2-7; 9 nucleotides align to TRBD2. The length of the CDR3 is 15 residues. V shed 2 bases, J shed 3 bases, and the junction held 8 bases outside the gene matches. The germline CDR1 and CDR2 sequences are DFQATT and SNEGSKA (reference sequence). CDR3 bases: TGCAGTGCTAGATATACGGCTAGCGGGAACTACGAGCAGTACTTC. Amino acids: CSARYTASGNYEQYF.

This clonotype was detected many times. V gene TRBV20-1 combines with J gene TRBJ1-5; tentative D call: TRBD1 (6 bases). Germline values: CDR1 DFQATT, CDR2 SNEGSKA (reference sequence). This CDR3 has 18 residues. With 0 bases removed from V and 3 bases from J, the gap between germline ends came to 21 bases. The CDR3 is CSARDRVSGDWNNQPQHF. The CDR3 DNA sequence: TGCAGTGCTAGAGATCGTGTCTCAGGGGACTGGAACAATCAGCCCCAGCATTTT.

About this clonotype itself: Sequence at one end of the junction differs from germline and may be a read error. V gene TRBV7-1 combines with J gene TRBJ1-2; possible D gene TRBD1, 5 bases. TRBV7-1 is an open reading frame whose function is uncertain. This CDR3 has 13 amino acids. The CDR3 sequence is CAISSWQGEGYTF. In DNA form, the CDR3 reads TGTGCCATCAGCTCTTGGCAGGGAGAAGGCTACACCTTC.